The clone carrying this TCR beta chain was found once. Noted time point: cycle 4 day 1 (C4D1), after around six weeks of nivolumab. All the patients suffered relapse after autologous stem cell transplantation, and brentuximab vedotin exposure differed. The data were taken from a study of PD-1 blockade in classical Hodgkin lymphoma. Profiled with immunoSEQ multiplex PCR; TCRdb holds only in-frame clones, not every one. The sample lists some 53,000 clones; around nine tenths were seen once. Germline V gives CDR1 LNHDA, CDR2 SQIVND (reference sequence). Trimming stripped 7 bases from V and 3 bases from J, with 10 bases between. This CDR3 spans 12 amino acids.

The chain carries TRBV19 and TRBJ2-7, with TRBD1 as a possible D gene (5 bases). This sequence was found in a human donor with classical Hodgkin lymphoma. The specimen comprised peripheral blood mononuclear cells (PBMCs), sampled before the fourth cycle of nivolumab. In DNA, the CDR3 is TGTGCCAGTAAGGACACCAACTACGAGCAGTACTTC. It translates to CASKDTNYEQYF.